Below, 9 T cell receptor beta chains from the same sample are listed, as sequenced in a study of blood T cell repertoires in COVID-19. Profiled with immunoSEQ multiplex PCR; TCRdb holds only in-frame clones, not every one. The data hold roughly 65,000 clones, with around three quarters observed a single time. Sequenced material: peripheral blood. These receptors originate from a man between 60 and 75 years old with acute or convalescent COVID-19.

The gene calls are TRBV4-2 and TRBJ2-7; 8 bases agree with TRBD2. CDR1 is LGHNA and CDR2 is YNFKEQ in the germline V gene. V was pared by 1 base and J by 7 bases, with 6 bases of the junction left unmatched. The CDR3 spans 14 residues. The CDR3 nucleotides read TGTGCCAGCAGCCAAGCACTAGCGGTTGGGGAGCAGTACTTC. Amino acid sequence: CASSQALAVGEQYF.

V is TRBV4-2 and J is TRBJ1-2, with TRBD1 identical over 7 bases. Germline V CDR1 and CDR2: LGHNA, YNFKEQ. The CDR3 loop spans 18 amino acids. J was trimmed by 2 bases and V by 1 base; bases with no gene match: 13. This chain's CDR3 is CASSQGAIKTGQNYGYTF. The CDR3 nucleotides are TGTGCCAGCAGCCAAGGGGCGATAAAGACGGGACAGAACTATGGCTACACCTTC.

This chain connects TRBV24-1 to TRBJ2-5; 8 bases match TRBD1. After removal of 4 bases from V and 0 bases from J, the junction contained 6 bases not matched to a gene. The CDR3 consists of 16 residues. Germline loops: CDR1 KGHDR, CDR2 SFDVKD. This chain's CDR3 is CATSEGRTGHQETQYF. CDR3 DNA: TGTGCCACCAGTGAAGGAAGGACAGGGCACCAAGAGACCCAGTACTTC.

J is TRBJ1-4 and V is TRBV5-1; TRBD1 is a possible D gene (5 bases). The CDR3 extends over 18 amino acids. Germline loops: CDR1 SGHRS, CDR2 YFSETQ. The V end lost 1 base, the J end lost 4 bases, and 20 bases lay between the germline ends. The CDR3 sequence is CASSLKIVGTGYNEKLFF. Written as DNA, the CDR3 is TGCGCCAGCAGCTTGAAAATTGTGGGCACAGGTTATAATGAAAAACTGTTTTTT.

The V and J genes are TRBV9 and TRBJ2-7; D is undetermined. V lost 0 bases, J lost 0 bases, and 10 bases lay in between. Germline values: CDR1 SGDLS, CDR2 YYNGEE. The CDR3 is made up of 15 amino acids. DNA for the CDR3: TGTGCCAGCAGCGTAGTTGACAAACCCTCCTACGAGCAGTACTTC. Amino acids: CASSVVDKPSYEQYF.

This chain joins TRBV4-2 and TRBJ1-2; D not resolved. With 3 bases removed from V and 4 bases from J, the gap between germline ends came to 9 bases. CDR3 size: 13 residues. Germline CDR1 and CDR2: LGHNA and YNFKEQ. CDR3 DNA: TGTGCCAGCAGCCAGGGAGTCGGCTATGGCTACACCTTC. Its translation is CASSQGVGYGYTF.

This chain uses TRBV2 with TRBJ1-5; the match to TRBD1 covers 7 bases. In germline, CDR1 is SNHLY, CDR2 FYNNEI. CDR3 length: 13 residues. V was pared by 7 bases and J by 6 bases, with 6 bases of the junction left unmatched. The DNA for the CDR3 is TGTGCCAGCAATCCGGGACAGCTTCAGCCCCAGCATTTT. It is translated as CASNPGQLQPQHF.

This rearrangement joins TRBV6-5 to TRBJ2-2; a possible D gene is TRBD1 (5 bases). V shed 6 bases and J shed 4 bases, with 15 bases lying between them. The CDR3 totals 15 residues. In germline, CDR1 is MNHEY, CDR2 SVGAGI. Written as DNA, the CDR3 is TGTGCCAGCAGGGGGCGACGAAGTAGCACCGGGGAGCTGTTTTTT. Protein sequence: CASRGRRSSTGELFF.

The gene calls are TRBV6-5 and TRBJ1-1; D perhaps matches TRBD1 (6 bases). Germline-derived CDR1 and CDR2 are MNHEY and SVGAGI. The ends were cut back, 6 bases at V and 5 bases at J, with 16 bases in the middle. The CDR3 length is 14 residues. CDR3 protein: CASRTRGAETEAFF. CDR3 nucleotide sequence: TGTGCCAGCAGGACGCGGGGGGCTGAGACTGAAGCTTTCTTT.